This T cell receptor beta chain was obtained from a study of CD8+CD57+ T cells in acquired aplastic anemia. Study at large: Quantities of DNA derived from sorted CD4+ and CD8+ cells averaged around 3 ug. Regarding the study as a whole: Patients and controls shared fewer than 30 CD8+ CDR3 sequences.

CD8+CD57+ cell expansion, shown by flow cytometry, had occurred in the patients selected for sequencing. Each patient had severe acquired aplastic anemia. All patients were therapy-naive when blood was sampled. Germline CDR1 is KGHDR and CDR2 is SFDVKD. The junction had 14 bases not matched to a gene; V was cut back by 8 bases and J by 4 bases. CDR3 length: 16 amino acids. Regarding this clonotype: The antigen remains undetermined.

Researchers used genomic DNA as the template to profile TCR beta VDJ and CDR3. Using its own MiXCR run on the reads, TCRdb lists one record per CDR3 protein. The table records about 150,000 distinct CDR3 sequences, less than 60% of them present only once. This TCR derives from a human donor with aplastic anemia. The rearrangement uses TRBV24-1 and TRBJ2-5; 8 positions match TRBD1. Sequencing used sorted CD4+, CD8+, or CD8+CD57+ T cells (not recorded which) from PBMCs. As DNA, the CDR3 is TGTGCCACCATGGCAGGGGGCATCTTTTTTGGAGAGACCCAGTACTTC. Protein sequence: CATMAGGIFFGETQYF.